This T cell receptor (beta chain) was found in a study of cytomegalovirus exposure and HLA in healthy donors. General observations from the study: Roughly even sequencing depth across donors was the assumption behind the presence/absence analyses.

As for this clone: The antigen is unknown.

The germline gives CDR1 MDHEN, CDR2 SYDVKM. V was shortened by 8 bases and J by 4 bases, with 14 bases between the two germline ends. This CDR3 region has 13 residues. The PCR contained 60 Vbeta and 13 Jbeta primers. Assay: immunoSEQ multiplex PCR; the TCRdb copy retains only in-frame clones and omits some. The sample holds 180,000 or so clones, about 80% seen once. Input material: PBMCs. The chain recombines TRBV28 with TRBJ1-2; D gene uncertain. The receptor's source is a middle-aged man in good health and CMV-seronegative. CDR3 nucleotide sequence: TGTGCCAGCCATATGGGCCTACCCTATGGCTACACCTTC. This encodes CASHMGLPYGYTF.